A selection of T cell receptor beta chains follows, all from one sample in a study of blood T cells in healthy people across ages. Each CDR3 protein gets one entry after TCRdb re-called the 5' RACE reads with MiXCR. The data contain about 680,000 distinct CDR3 sequences, 45% to 50% of them seen just once; the ten biggest clones take up under 35%. The sequencing sample was made of blood. Receptors originate from a woman aged 55-69 years in good health. Both conserved end residues are trimmed from each CDR3. A row's size may be missing; if present it is once, few, many or a size class.

abundance: -; len: 12; v_gene: TRBV27; CDR3aa: ASSPRGLGGEQF
abundance: -; len: 14; v_gene: TRBV7-2; CDR3aa: ASNPKPGQTAETQY
abundance: many; len: 10; v_gene: TRBV29-1; CDR3aa: SVYRGDETQY
abundance: many; len: 17; v_gene: TRBV4-3; CDR3aa: ASSQQYLFVAGGYNEQF
abundance: -; len: 14; v_gene: TRBV4-3; CDR3aa: ASSQGPSGSSGELF
abundance: -; len: 13; v_gene: TRBV6-5; CDR3aa: ASSPYEGQNNEQF
abundance: -; len: 12; v_gene: TRBV7-2; CDR3aa: ASSSRQRPNIQY
abundance: -; len: 15; v_gene: TRBV29-1; CDR3aa: SAAGTSGTSSYNEQF
abundance: -; len: 11; v_gene: TRBV29-1; CDR3aa: SVGTSHQETQY
abundance: few; len: 13; v_gene: TRBV20-1; CDR3aa: SARNWRAAYNEQF
abundance: -; len: 14; v_gene: TRBV7-2; CDR3aa: ASSLPGQGAFNEQF
abundance: -; len: 14; v_gene: TRBV7-6; CDR3aa: ASSSVAGSSYNEQF
abundance: few; len: 11; v_gene: TRBV20-1; CDR3aa: SAIDRIGYEQY
abundance: -; len: 15; v_gene: TRBV11-2; CDR3aa: ASSFARGAGQTDTQY
abundance: few; len: 14; v_gene: TRBV11-2; CDR3aa: ASSRRPPSGQETQY
abundance: -; len: 12; v_gene: TRBV20-1; CDR3aa: SSLVASGANILT
abundance: -; len: 14; v_gene: TRBV21-1; CDR3aa: ASSKDGGQGNYGYT
abundance: -; len: 14; v_gene: TRBV12-3/TRBV12-4; CDR3aa: ASLTPSGPSYNEQF
abundance: few; len: 16; v_gene: TRBV21-1; CDR3aa: ASSCRPWTGKTKNIQY
abundance: -; len: 14; v_gene: TRBV9; CDR3aa: ASSVEGLAGGSEQF
abundance: few; len: 14; v_gene: TRBV28; CDR3aa: ASTGGGTDSGGELF
abundance: -; len: 10; v_gene: TRBV29-1; CDR3aa: SVEDRGHEQY
abundance: -; len: 14; v_gene: TRBV7-3; CDR3aa: ASSLPGLAGANEQF
abundance: -; len: 12; v_gene: TRBV11-1; CDR3aa: ASSWDRKGDTQY
abundance: few; len: 13; v_gene: TRBV5-1; CDR3aa: ASSSDGQGGSGQY
abundance: -; len: 13; v_gene: TRBV2; CDR3aa: ASSVGAPGPDTQY
abundance: -; len: 16; v_gene: TRBV6-2/TRBV6-3; CDR3aa: ASSYPMGQPRLNTEAF
abundance: -; len: 14; v_gene: TRBV5-1; CDR3aa: ASSLSAGGTYNEQF
abundance: -; len: 13; v_gene: TRBV20-1; CDR3aa: SAPPVAALPYEQY
abundance: -; len: 19; v_gene: TRBV11-2; CDR3aa: ASSLPTQGTTVGLAKNIQY
abundance: -; len: 11; v_gene: TRBV6-5; CDR3aa: ASSYRHSYEQY